This TCR beta chain is from a study of cytomegalovirus exposure and HLA in healthy donors. Findings of the study overall: Sequencing depth across donors, presence/absence analyses assumed, was roughly uniform.

This clone was picked up a small number of times. Its cognate antigen is unknown. Both 60 Vbeta primers and 13 Jbeta primers went into the PCR. TCRdb's table, derived via immunoSEQ multiplex PCR, lists solely in-frame clones and lacks some. The sample lists 150,000 to 200,000 clones; about 80% were seen once. Germline V gives CDR1 SGHTA, CDR2 FQGNSA. J was trimmed by 6 bases and V by 6 bases; bases with no gene match: 11. The CDR3 consists of 15 residues. Input material: PBMCs. This sequence joins TRBV7-2 and TRBJ2-1, with 7 bases that match TRBD2. This clonotype was obtained from a man in his forties in good health and CMV-seronegative. This CDR3 reads CASREAGNQGNEQFF. The CDR3 DNA reads as TGTGCCAGCAGGGAAGCGGGAAATCAGGGCAATGAGCAGTTCTTC. Supplemented by reference TRBV7-2 and TRBJ2-1, the full variable domain reads GAGVSQSPSNKVTEKGKDVELRCDPISGHTALYWYRQSLGQGLEFLIYFQGNSAPDKSGLPSDRFSAERTGGSVSTLTIQRTQQEDSAVYLCASREAGNQGNEQFFGPGTRLTVL.